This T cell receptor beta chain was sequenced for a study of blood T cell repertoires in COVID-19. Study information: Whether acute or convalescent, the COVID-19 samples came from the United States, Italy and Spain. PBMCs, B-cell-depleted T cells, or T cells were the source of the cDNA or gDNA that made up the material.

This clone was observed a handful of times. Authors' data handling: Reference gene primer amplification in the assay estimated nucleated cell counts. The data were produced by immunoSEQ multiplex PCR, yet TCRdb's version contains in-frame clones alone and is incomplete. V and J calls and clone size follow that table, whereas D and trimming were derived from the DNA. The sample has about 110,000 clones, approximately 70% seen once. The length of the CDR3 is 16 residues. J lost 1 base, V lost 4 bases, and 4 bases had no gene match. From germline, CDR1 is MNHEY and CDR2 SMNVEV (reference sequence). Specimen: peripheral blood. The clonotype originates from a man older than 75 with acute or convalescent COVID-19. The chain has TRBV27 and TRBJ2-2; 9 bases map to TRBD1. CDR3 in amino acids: CASSSRTGVNTGELFF. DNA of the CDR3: TGTGCCAGCAGTTCCCGGACAGGGGTGAACACCGGGGAGCTGTTTTTT.